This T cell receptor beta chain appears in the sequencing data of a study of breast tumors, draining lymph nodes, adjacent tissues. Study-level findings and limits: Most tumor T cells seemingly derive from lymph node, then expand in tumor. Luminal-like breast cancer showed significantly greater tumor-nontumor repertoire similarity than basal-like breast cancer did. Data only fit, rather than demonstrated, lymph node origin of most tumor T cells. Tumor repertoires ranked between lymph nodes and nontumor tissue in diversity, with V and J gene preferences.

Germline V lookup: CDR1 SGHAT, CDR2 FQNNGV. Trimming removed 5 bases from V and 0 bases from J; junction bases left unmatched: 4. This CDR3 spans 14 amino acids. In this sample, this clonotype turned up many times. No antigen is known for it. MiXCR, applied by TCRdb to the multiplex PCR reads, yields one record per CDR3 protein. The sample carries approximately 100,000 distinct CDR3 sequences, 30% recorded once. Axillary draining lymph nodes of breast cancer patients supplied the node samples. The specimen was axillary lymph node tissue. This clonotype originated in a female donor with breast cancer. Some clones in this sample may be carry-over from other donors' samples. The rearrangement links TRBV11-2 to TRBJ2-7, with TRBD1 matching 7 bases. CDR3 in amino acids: CASSRDRDSYEQYF. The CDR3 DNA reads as TGTGCCAGCAGCCGTGACAGGGACTCCTACGAGCAGTACTTC.